The 29 T cell receptor beta chains presented below share a single source sample, sequenced in a study of T cells in localized non-small cell lung cancer. The protocol was immunoSEQ multiplex PCR, while the TCRdb copy is restricted to in-frame clones and leaves out a portion. The sample has under 35,000 clones; roughly 78% are singletons. The sequencing here drew on peripheral blood, taken before any cancer treatment. These receptors were collected from a male donor older than 55 with stage II squamous cell lung carcinoma.

The V gene is TRBV7-8, the J gene TRBJ2-1; the D gene is possibly TRBD1 (7 bases). The CDR3 totals 14 residues. Germline-derived CDR1 and CDR2 are SGHVS and FQNEAQ. Between the trimmed V and J ends, which lost 7 bases and 8 bases, there was a span of 18 bases. The CDR3 DNA reads TGTGCCAGCACCGCAGGGGGGTTCAGGGATGAGCAGTTCTTC. Amino acid sequence: CASTAGGFRDEQFF.

This chain joins TRBV6-1 and TRBJ1-6, with D possibly TRBD1 on 6 matching bases. This CDR3 spans 15 amino acids. V lost 6 bases and J 7 bases, leaving 16 bases between the germline ends. Germline V gene data show CDR1 as MNHNS and CDR2 as SASEGT. The CDR3 nucleotides are TGTGCCAGCAGGCCGGACGGGGGCGGAAATTCACCCCTCCACTTT. Amino acid sequence: CASRPDGGGNSPLHF.

The rearrangement links TRBV9 to TRBJ2-5; 10 positions agree with TRBD2. CDR1 SGDLS and CDR2 YYNGEE come from the germline V gene. This CDR3 region has 15 residues. Losses at the gene ends were 4 bases for V and 3 bases for J; bases not matched to a gene: 6. Here the CDR3 reads CASSLRLAGEETQYF. DNA of the CDR3: TGTGCCAGCAGCCTTCGCCTAGCGGGGGAAGAGACCCAGTACTTC.

This clone was seen only a few times. This chain connects TRBV6-5 to TRBJ1-1; no reliable D call. Germline CDR1 reads MNHEY; CDR2 reads SVGAGI. This CDR3 region has 12 residues. V lost 2 bases and J lost 2, with 3 bases in between. CDR3 sequence: CASSYQNTEAFF. The CDR3 region has the DNA TGTGCCAGCAGTTACCAAAACACTGAAGCTTTCTTT.

On this clone: Other DNA sequences within the sample encode an identical CDR3. The rearrangement links TRBV5-1 to TRBJ2-3; D is undetermined. The CDR3 sequence is 14 residues long. Germline assignment: CDR1 SGHRS and CDR2 YFSETQ. V was pared by 2 bases and J by 0 bases, with 7 bases between. CDR3 bases: TGCGCCAGCAGCTTAGCCGTGAGCACAGATACGCAGTATTTT. Its protein product is CASSLAVSTDTQYF. Variable domain in full (rest from reference TRBV5-1 and TRBJ2-3): KAGVTQTPRYLIKTRGQQVTLSCSPISGHRSVSWYQQTPGQGLQFLFEYFSETQRNKGNFPGRFSGRQFSNSRSEMNVSTLELGDSALYLCASSLAVSTDTQYFGPGTRLTVL.

On this clone itself: At the DNA level, this CDR3 is encoded by other sequences in the same sample as well. Here the CDR3 reads CASSLSGSQYEQYF. CDR3 nucleotide sequence: TGCGCCAGCAGCTTGAGCGGGAGTCAATACGAGCAGTACTTC. The chain joins TRBV5-1 to TRBJ2-7; 8 bases map to TRBD2. Per germline, CDR1 SGHRS and CDR2 YFSETQ. The CDR3 is 14 amino acids. Trimming cost V 1 base and J 4 bases; bases outside gene matches: 4.

The V gene is TRBV6-6, the J gene TRBJ1-5; a possible D gene is TRBD1 (6 bases). V was trimmed by 1 base and J by 3 bases, leaving 7 bases between them. The CDR3 has 14 residues. Germline V gene sequence: CDR1 MNHNY, CDR2 SVGAGI (reference sequence). The CDR3, as DNA: TGTGCCAGCAGTTACTACAGGGACAATCAGCCCCAGCATTTT. Protein product: CASSYYRDNQPQHF.

This chain uses TRBV30 with TRBJ2-2, with D possibly being TRBD2 (5 bases). Germline assignment: CDR1 GTSNPN and CDR2 SVGIG (reference sequence). There are 17 residues in the CDR3. Trimming removed 2 bases from V and 1 base from J, with 17 bases in between. The CDR3 loop is CAWSILDDYLNTGELFF. CDR3 bases: TGTGCCTGGAGTATCTTGGACGACTACCTGAACACCGGGGAGCTGTTTTTT.

J is TRBJ2-1 and V is TRBV7-9; D remains ambiguous. The germline CDR1 and CDR2 sequences are SEHNR and FQNEAQ (reference sequence). The V gene lost 4 bases and the J gene lost 6 bases, with 13 bases spanning the gap. The CDR3 sequence is 14 residues long. CDR3: CASSSSALSNEQFF. CDR3 DNA: TGTGCCAGCAGCTCGTCTGCCCTCTCCAATGAGCAGTTCTTC.

This clone was counted a few times. J is TRBJ1-1 and V is TRBV5-1; D perhaps matches TRBD1 (6 bases). Trimming shortened V by 3 bases and J by 6 bases, and 21 bases separated the two germline ends. Germline CDR1 is SGHRS and CDR2 is YFSETQ. CDR3 length: 16 residues. CDR3 nucleotides: TGCGCCAGCAGCTGGGGGCCGGGGATTGCGTCGGCTGAAGCTTTCTTT. This encodes CASSWGPGIASAEAFF.

This clone was seen only once. The rearrangement links TRBV6-5 to TRBJ1-1, with 7 nucleotides matching TRBD1. This CDR3 has 16 amino acids. Germline V gene sequence: CDR1 MNHEY, CDR2 SVGAGI. V lost 2 bases, J lost 4 bases, and 10 bases stayed unmatched. In nucleotides, the CDR3 is TGTGCCAGCAGTTACCTCGCTGGCAGGGGGGGCACTGAAGCTTTCTTT. Amino acid sequence: CASSYLAGRGGTEAFF.

The chain is built from TRBV5-5 and TRBJ1-1, with 8 positions matching TRBD1. J lost 5 bases, V lost 1 base, and 13 bases had no gene match. The CDR3 sequence is 17 residues long. Germline CDR1 reads SGHKS; CDR2 reads YYEKEE (reference sequence). The CDR3 here is CASSLFHNQGAHTEAFF. The CDR3, as DNA: TGTGCCAGCAGCTTGTTCCACAACCAGGGGGCGCATACTGAAGCTTTCTTT.

This clone was seen only once. The chain is built from TRBV5-1 and TRBJ2-1, with 9 bases fitting TRBD2. The CDR3 spans 14 residues. Germline V gene lookup returns CDR1 SGHRS and CDR2 YFSETQ. After removal of 3 bases from V and 5 bases from J, the junction contained 3 bases not matched to a gene. The DNA for the CDR3 is TGCGCCAGCAGCTGGGGACTAGCTAACAATGAGCAGTTCTTC. It specifies CASSWGLANNEQFF.

The rearrangement joins TRBV6-1 to TRBJ2-7; 7 bases are shared with TRBD2. This CDR3 comprises 12 residues. Germline CDR1 and CDR2: MNHNS and SASEGT. The V and J ends lost 5 bases and 3 bases, in that order; junction bases with no gene match: 1. The CDR3 bases are TGTGCCAGCAGTAGGGACTACTACGAGCAGTACTTC. Protein sequence: CASSRDYYEQYF.

The chain combines TRBV11-2 with TRBJ1-2; TRBD1 aligns across 9 bases. This CDR3 has 15 amino acids. Trimming cost V 3 bases and J 4 bases; bases outside gene matches: 6. Germline values: CDR1 SGHAT, CDR2 FQNNGV. CDR3: CASSLRDRDFYGYTF. CDR3 bases: TGTGCCAGCAGCTTGCGGGACAGGGATTTCTATGGCTACACCTTC.

The rearrangement links TRBV6-4 to TRBJ2-3; possible D gene TRBD1, 6 bases. Germline assignment: CDR1 MRHNA and CDR2 SNTAGT. V lost 6 bases to trimming and J lost 3 bases, with 13 bases between them. The CDR3 is 14 amino acids. The CDR3 DNA reads TGTGCCAGCAGGAGACAGGAAGGTACAGATACGCAGTATTTT. Translating it yields CASRRQEGTDTQYF.

This chain uses TRBV7-8 with TRBJ1-6; weak D call: TRBD1 (5 bases). The CDR3 extends over 18 amino acids. Between the trimmed V and J ends, which lost 2 bases and 0 bases, there was a span of 14 bases. Germline loops: CDR1 SGHVS, CDR2 FQNEAQ. CDR3 bases: TGTGCCAGCAGCTTATCGCAGGGAGGGTTCTCCTATAATTCACCCCTCCACTTT. Translating it yields CASSLSQGGFSYNSPLHF.

The V call is TRBV5-1, the J call TRBJ1-1; D not resolved. V was cut by 5 bases and J by 3 bases, with 5 bases left in between. CDR1 is SGHRS, CDR2 YFSETQ, per germline. This CDR3 spans 11 amino acids. CDR3 nucleotides: TGCGCCAGCAGGGTCGACACTGAAGCTTTCTTT. It is translated as CASRVDTEAFF.

The V call is TRBV7-2, the J call TRBJ2-3; 7 bases agree with TRBD2. Germline lookup yields CDR1 SGHTA and CDR2 FQGNSA. The CDR3 consists of 14 residues. J was trimmed by 5 bases and V by 0 bases; bases with no gene match: 2. The CDR3 spells CASSLAGRVDTQYF. The DNA of the CDR3 is TGTGCCAGCAGCTTAGCAGGGAGGGTAGATACGCAGTATTTT.

The chain employs TRBV6-1 and TRBJ1-4; a possible D gene is TRBD1 (5 bases). Trimming removed 8 bases from V and 8 bases from J, with 15 bases in between. Germline V gene lookup returns CDR1 MNHNS and CDR2 SASEGT. The CDR3 totals 13 residues. This CDR3 is CASRRGAGEKLFF. CDR3 DNA: TGTGCCAGCCGGCGCGGGGCCGGCGAAAAACTGTTTTTT.

Here the CDR3 reads CAWSVALGRAYNEQFF. The CDR3 DNA follows: TGTGCCTGGAGCGTAGCGTTAGGGAGGGCCTACAATGAGCAGTTCTTC. V is TRBV30 and J is TRBJ2-1; 7 nucleotides match TRBD2. V lost 3 bases to trimming and J lost 2 bases; unmatched junction nucleotides: 10. This CDR3 is built from 16 residues. Germline V lookup: CDR1 GTSNPN, CDR2 SVGIG (reference sequence).

The chain recombines TRBV6-5 with TRBJ1-5; D unresolved. The germline V gene has CDR1 MNHEY and CDR2 SVGAGI. The V gene lost 5 bases and the J gene lost 5 bases, with 16 bases spanning the gap. This CDR3 region has 15 residues. For the CDR3, the DNA is TGTGCCAGCAGTCCCCGGCCCAACCCAGATCAGCCCCAGCATTTT. This sequence encodes CASSPRPNPDQPQHF.

The rearrangement uses TRBV6-5 and TRBJ2-2; tentative D call: TRBD1 (5 bases). Germline V gene sequence: CDR1 MNHEY, CDR2 SVGAGI. Trimming shortened V by 1 base and J by 3 bases, and 9 bases separated the two germline ends. The CDR3 is made up of 15 amino acids. The CDR3 DNA reads TGTGCCAGCAGTTACTACCCAGGGTACACCGGGGAGCTGTTTTTT. Its translation is CASSYYPGYTGELFF.

This clone occurred once. The chain employs TRBV7-9 and TRBJ2-5; TRBD2 aligns across 9 bases. With V trimmed by 3 bases and J by 2 bases, 4 bases remained unmatched. The CDR3 contains 15 residues. The V gene's germline CDR1 is SEHNR and CDR2 FQNEAQ (reference sequence). The CDR3 loop is CASSFVAGEQETQYF. The CDR3 DNA is TGTGCCAGCAGCTTTGTAGCGGGAGAACAAGAGACCCAGTACTTC.

A few counts support this clone. A much larger clone lies a single base off, so this may be a read error. The chain combines TRBV6-1 with TRBJ2-6, with TRBD2 as a possible D gene (7 bases). The CDR3 is made up of 16 amino acids. Germline lookup yields CDR1 MNHNS and CDR2 SASEGT. CDR3 in DNA: TGTGCCATCAGTGAGAGGGGGGGGTCTGGGGCCAACGTCCTGACTTTC. Protein product: CAISERGGSGANVLTF.

This rearrangement joins TRBV19 to TRBJ1-5; TRBD1 might be the D (5 bases). Per germline, CDR1 LNHDA and CDR2 SQIVND (reference sequence). With 7 bases removed from V and 2 bases from J, the gap between germline ends came to 12 bases. The CDR3 sequence is 14 residues long. Here the CDR3 DNA reads TGTGCCAGTAAATGGCAAGGGGGCAATCAGCCCCAGCATTTT. Protein sequence: CASKWQGGNQPQHF.

The genes are TRBV5-1 and TRBJ2-6; D unresolved. Trimming stripped 0 bases from V and 0 bases from J, with 4 bases between. The germline gives CDR1 SGHRS, CDR2 YFSETQ. The CDR3 consists of 15 residues. CDR3 amino acids: CASSLVLSGANVLTF. The CDR3 DNA follows: TGCGCCAGCAGCTTGGTCCTCTCTGGGGCCAACGTCCTGACTTTC.

This chain links TRBV5-8 with TRBJ1-1, with 8 bases lining up with TRBD1. The V and J ends lost 3 bases and 1 base, in that order; junction bases with no gene match: 5. Germline loops: CDR1 SGHTS, CDR2 YDEGEE. CDR3 length equals 15 residues. The CDR3 DNA reads as TGTGCCAGCAGCTACGGGGACAGGAGGAACACTGAAGCTTTCTTT. As protein: CASSYGDRRNTEAFF.

The CDR3 region has the DNA TGTGCCAGCAGCTCATCCCAGGGTATTAATGGCTACACCTTC. Protein product: CASSSSQGINGYTF. The V gene is TRBV5-4, the J gene TRBJ1-2; D possibly corresponds to TRBD1 (5 bases). Trimming removed 3 bases from V and 6 bases from J, with 15 bases in between. The germline CDR1 and CDR2 sequences are SGHNT and YYREEE (reference sequence). The CDR3 spans 14 residues.